Listed below are T cell receptor beta chains from one sample, sequenced in a study of identifying expanded T cells in peripheral blood. Assay used: immunoSEQ multiplex PCR; TCRdb lists only in-frame clones, some missing. There are approximately 100,000 clones in the sample; about 89% occur only once, and roughly 17% lies in the top ten. Sequenced sample: blood. The receptor set was obtained from a person between 18 and 69 years old in good health. Each CDR3 is given with its conserved first and last residue. A D gene is named only where the DNA matches it firmly. Size tells how often a clone was seen (once, few, many) or the class of an expanded clone, and some rows leave it out.

CDR3aa: CASSYVGTATDTQYF; CDR3nt: TGTGCCAGCAGTTACGTCGGGACAGCCACAGATACGCAGTATTTT; d_gene: TRBD1; abundance: .; v_gene: TRBV6-5; j_gene: TRBJ2-3
CDR3aa: CASSGFPSYRDSLDAIQYF; CDR3nt: TGTGCCAGCAGTGGGTTCCCCTCGTATAGGGACAGCCTTGATGCCATTCAGTACTTC; d_gene: TRBD1; abundance: .; v_gene: TRBV6-1; j_gene: TRBJ2-4
CDR3aa: CASSLGSSTDTQYF; CDR3nt: TGTGCCAGCAGCTTAGGCTCTAGCACAGATACGCAGTATTTT; d_gene: .; abundance: .; v_gene: TRBV13; j_gene: TRBJ2-3
CDR3aa: CASSSGTGNPQETQYF; CDR3nt: TGTGCCAGCAGCTCTGGGACAGGCAATCCACAAGAGACCCAGTACTTC; d_gene: TRBD1; abundance: .; v_gene: TRBV7-9; j_gene: TRBJ2-5
CDR3aa: CASTPERGGTKNIQYF; CDR3nt: TGTGCCAGCACACCCGAGAGGGGGGGTACCAAAAACATTCAGTACTTC; d_gene: .; abundance: .; v_gene: TRBV25-1; j_gene: TRBJ2-4
CDR3aa: CASSYRRGAAETQYF; CDR3nt: TGTGCCAGCAGTTACCGCAGGGGGGCCGCGGAGACCCAGTACTTC; d_gene: .; abundance: .; v_gene: TRBV6-5; j_gene: TRBJ2-5
CDR3aa: CASNEGAGNSPLHF; CDR3nt: TGTGCCAGCAACGAGGGGGCCGGTAATTCACCCCTCCACTTT; d_gene: TRBD1; abundance: .; v_gene: TRBV5-5; j_gene: TRBJ1-6
CDR3aa: CASSPGGLGNEKLFF; CDR3nt: TGTGCCAGCAGCCCCGGTGGGTTGGGAAATGAAAAACTGTTTTTT; d_gene: .; abundance: .; v_gene: TRBV6-6; j_gene: TRBJ1-4
CDR3aa: CASSTNQETQYF; CDR3nt: TGTGCCAGCAGCACCAACCAAGAGACCCAGTACTTC; d_gene: .; abundance: .; v_gene: TRBV7-2; j_gene: TRBJ2-5
CDR3aa: CASRAGSTDTQYF; CDR3nt: TGTGCCAGTAGGGCGGGAAGCACAGATACGCAGTATTTT; d_gene: .; abundance: .; v_gene: TRBV19; j_gene: TRBJ2-3
CDR3aa: CASSLLSMGTEAFF; CDR3nt: TGCGCCAGCAGCTTGCTGAGTATGGGGACTGAAGCTTTCTTT; d_gene: .; abundance: .; v_gene: TRBV5-1; j_gene: TRBJ1-1
CDR3aa: CASMVGRNYGYTF; CDR3nt: TGTGCCAGCATGGTTGGACGAAACTATGGCTACACCTTC; d_gene: .; abundance: .; v_gene: TRBV6-1; j_gene: TRBJ1-2
CDR3aa: CAAATRGYGNTIYF; CDR3nt: TGTGCCGCCGCGACGCGTGGATATGGAAACACCATATATTTT; d_gene: .; abundance: many; v_gene: TRBV6-5; j_gene: TRBJ1-3
CDR3aa: CASRLAGNIQYF; CDR3nt: TGTGCCAGCAGACTAGCGGGAAACATTCAGTACTTC; d_gene: TRBD2; abundance: .; v_gene: TRBV11-2; j_gene: TRBJ2-4
CDR3aa: CASRNGRQGPYEKLFF; CDR3nt: TGTGCCAGCAGAAACGGACGACAGGGCCCTTATGAAAAACTGTTTTTT; d_gene: TRBD1; abundance: .; v_gene: TRBV7-9; j_gene: TRBJ1-4
CDR3aa: CASSLRGGAYEQYF; CDR3nt: TGTGCCAGCAGCCTCCGGGGAGGGGCCTACGAGCAGTACTTC; d_gene: TRBD2; abundance: .; v_gene: TRBV28; j_gene: TRBJ2-7
CDR3aa: CASSPMGRVYYEQYF; CDR3nt: TGTGCCAGCAGTCCCATGGGCAGGGTGTACTACGAGCAGTACTTC; d_gene: .; abundance: .; v_gene: TRBV27; j_gene: TRBJ2-7
CDR3aa: CASSLLRGAEAFF; CDR3nt: TGTGCCAGCAGCCTATTGAGGGGCGCTGAAGCTTTCTTT; d_gene: .; abundance: .; v_gene: TRBV5-6; j_gene: TRBJ1-1
CDR3aa: CASSVDFNSPLHF; CDR3nt: TGTGCCAGCAGCGTCGACTTTAATTCACCCCTCCACTTT; d_gene: .; abundance: .; v_gene: TRBV9; j_gene: TRBJ1-6
CDR3aa: CASCRWAGVLTPSGNTIYF; CDR3nt: TGTGCCAGCTGTCGATGGGCTGGGGTTCTCACCCCCTCTGGAAACACCATATATTTT; d_gene: .; abundance: .; v_gene: TRBV2; j_gene: TRBJ1-3
CDR3aa: CASSKGSDGWAYEQYF; CDR3nt: TGTGCCAGTAGTAAAGGATCGGACGGTTGGGCCTACGAGCAGTACTTC; d_gene: .; abundance: .; v_gene: TRBV19; j_gene: TRBJ2-7
CDR3aa: CASSPFREFMNTEAFF; CDR3nt: TGTGCCAGCTCACCTTTTCGGGAGTTCATGAACACTGAAGCTTTCTTT; d_gene: .; abundance: .; v_gene: TRBV18; j_gene: TRBJ1-1
CDR3aa: CAWGTGTGEETQYF; CDR3nt: TGTGCCTGGGGAACCGGGACAGGGGAAGAGACCCAGTACTTC; d_gene: TRBD1; abundance: .; v_gene: TRBV30; j_gene: TRBJ2-5
CDR3aa: CASSQQVNYGYTF; CDR3nt: TGTGCCAGCAGTCAACAGGTGAACTATGGCTACACCTTC; d_gene: .; abundance: .; v_gene: TRBV28; j_gene: TRBJ1-2
CDR3aa: CASRETRTPSSGNTIYF; CDR3nt: TGTGCCAGCAGAGAGACTAGAACGCCGAGCTCTGGAAACACCATATATTTT; d_gene: .; abundance: .; v_gene: TRBV28; j_gene: TRBJ1-3
CDR3aa: CASSQGGKRGYTF; CDR3nt: TGTGCCAGCAGCCAGGGGGGCAAGAGGGGCTACACCTTC; d_gene: TRBD1; abundance: .; v_gene: TRBV27; j_gene: TRBJ1-2
CDR3aa: CAWSSHNQQYF; CDR3nt: TGTGCCTGGAGTTCCCACAACCAGCAGTACTTC; d_gene: .; abundance: .; v_gene: TRBV30; j_gene: TRBJ2-5
CDR3aa: CASSGLAGNTGELFF; CDR3nt: TGTGCCAGCAGCGGACTAGCGGGGAACACCGGGGAGCTGTTTTTT; d_gene: TRBD2; abundance: .; v_gene: TRBV6-5; j_gene: TRBJ2-2
CDR3aa: CASSLAEGLNTEAFF; CDR3nt: TGTGCCAGCAGCTTAGCGGAGGGGTTAAACACTGAAGCTTTCTTT; d_gene: .; abundance: .; v_gene: TRBV7-9; j_gene: TRBJ1-1
CDR3aa: CASSYGDSGYTF; CDR3nt: TGTGCCAGCAGTTACGGGGATTCGGGCTACACCTTC; d_gene: .; abundance: .; v_gene: TRBV6-5; j_gene: TRBJ1-2
CDR3aa: CASSQQIGTAPEKLFF; CDR3nt: TGCGCCAGCAGCCAACAGATCGGGACAGCGCCGGAAAAACTGTTTTTT; d_gene: TRBD1; abundance: once; v_gene: TRBV4-3; j_gene: TRBJ1-4
CDR3aa: CASTKRGGVETDTQYF; CDR3nt: TGTGCCAGCACCAAAAGGGGGGGGGTGGAAACAGATACGCAGTATTTT; d_gene: .; abundance: .; v_gene: TRBV2; j_gene: TRBJ2-3
CDR3aa: CASSPDLYSPLHF; CDR3nt: TGTGCCAGCAGTCCCGATTTGTACTCACCCCTCCACTTT; d_gene: .; abundance: once; v_gene: TRBV6-5; j_gene: TRBJ1-6
CDR3aa: CASSPNSGAKSTNYGYTF; CDR3nt: TGTGCCAGCTCACCGAACTCGGGGGCCAAGTCCACTAACTATGGCTACACCTTC; d_gene: .; abundance: .; v_gene: TRBV18; j_gene: TRBJ1-2
CDR3aa: CASSILAGPTEAFF; CDR3nt: TGTGCCAGTAGTATCCTTGCAGGGCCCACTGAAGCTTTCTTT; d_gene: .; abundance: .; v_gene: TRBV19; j_gene: TRBJ1-1
CDR3aa: CASSPVAGDYTGELFF; CDR3nt: TGTGCCAGCTCACCGGTAGCGGGGGACTACACCGGGGAGCTGTTTTTT; d_gene: TRBD2; abundance: .; v_gene: TRBV18; j_gene: TRBJ2-2
CDR3aa: CSVRGDPSTDTQYF; CDR3nt: TGCAGCGTCCGCGGAGATCCTAGCACAGATACGCAGTATTTT; d_gene: .; abundance: .; v_gene: TRBV29-1; j_gene: TRBJ2-3
CDR3aa: CASTIAGTGISGYTF; CDR3nt: TGTGCCAGCACCATCGCCGGGACAGGGATCTCTGGCTACACCTTC; d_gene: TRBD1; abundance: .; v_gene: TRBV6-5; j_gene: TRBJ1-2
CDR3aa: CASSSTAGGGHGYTF; CDR3nt: TGTGCCAGCAGCTCGACCGCTGGTGGGGGGCATGGCTACACCTTC; d_gene: .; abundance: .; v_gene: TRBV11-2; j_gene: TRBJ1-2
CDR3aa: CASSLGPGTTNYGYTF; CDR3nt: TGTGCCAGCAGCTTAGGACCGGGGACTACTAACTATGGCTACACCTTC; d_gene: .; abundance: .; v_gene: TRBV7-2; j_gene: TRBJ1-2
CDR3aa: CASSPGVPYGYTF; CDR3nt: TGTGCCAGCTCACCAGGGGTACCTTATGGCTACACCTTC; d_gene: .; abundance: .; v_gene: TRBV18; j_gene: TRBJ1-2
CDR3aa: CSVETGRQGWGTQYF; CDR3nt: TGCAGCGTTGAGACAGGTCGGCAGGGGTGGGGGACCCAGTACTTC; d_gene: .; abundance: .; v_gene: TRBV29-1; j_gene: TRBJ2-5
CDR3aa: CASSFLPTGEGNQPQHF; CDR3nt: TGTGCCAGCAGTTTCCTCCCGACAGGCGAGGGCAATCAGCCCCAGCATTTT; d_gene: .; abundance: once; v_gene: TRBV27; j_gene: TRBJ1-5
CDR3aa: CASSYGAGTNYEQYF; CDR3nt: TGTGCCAGCAGTTACGGGGCAGGGACTAACTACGAGCAGTACTTC; d_gene: TRBD2; abundance: .; v_gene: TRBV6-5; j_gene: TRBJ2-7
CDR3aa: CAISGEGGSSATDTQYF; CDR3nt: TGTGCCATCAGTGGGGAGGGTGGCTCCTCAGCAACGGATACGCAGTATTTT; d_gene: TRBD2; abundance: .; v_gene: TRBV10-3; j_gene: TRBJ2-3
CDR3aa: CASSWGQNNSPLHF; CDR3nt: TGTGCCAGCAGCTGGGGACAAAATAATTCACCCCTCCACTTT; d_gene: .; abundance: few; v_gene: TRBV5-4; j_gene: TRBJ1-6
CDR3aa: CASSLEFVRGGNQPQHF; CDR3nt: TGTGCCAGCAGCTTAGAGTTTGTCCGGGGGGGAAATCAGCCCCAGCATTTT; d_gene: .; abundance: once; v_gene: TRBV5-5; j_gene: TRBJ1-5
CDR3aa: CASSSGLLAGGSSYEQYF; CDR3nt: TGTGCCAGCAGCTCCGGCCTACTAGCGGGGGGCTCTTCCTACGAGCAGTACTTC; d_gene: TRBD2; abundance: once; v_gene: TRBV13; j_gene: TRBJ2-7
CDR3aa: CASSDPGQGTDTQYF; CDR3nt: TGCGCCAGCAGTGACCCGGGACAGGGTACAGATACGCAGTATTTT; d_gene: TRBD1; abundance: few; v_gene: TRBV10-2; j_gene: TRBJ2-3
CDR3aa: CASSKDINQPQHF; CDR3nt: TGTGCCAGTAGTAAGGACATCAATCAGCCCCAGCATTTT; d_gene: .; abundance: .; v_gene: TRBV19; j_gene: TRBJ1-5
CDR3aa: CASSLQGTGELFF; CDR3nt: TGTGCCAGCAGCCTACAGGGGACCGGGGAGCTGTTTTTT; d_gene: TRBD1; abundance: .; v_gene: TRBV7-8; j_gene: TRBJ2-2
CDR3aa: CASSVGFSGVRTTDTQYF; CDR3nt: TGTGCCAGCAGCGTAGGATTTAGCGGGGTCCGAACCACAGATACGCAGTATTTT; d_gene: TRBD2; abundance: .; v_gene: TRBV9; j_gene: TRBJ2-3
CDR3aa: CASRLTGSSDEQFF; CDR3nt: TGTGCCAGCAGACTAACGGGATCCTCGGATGAGCAGTTCTTC; d_gene: .; abundance: .; v_gene: TRBV2; j_gene: TRBJ2-1
CDR3aa: CASSGTGSLSYEQYF; CDR3nt: TGTGCCAGCAGCGGGACGGGGTCCTTATCCTACGAGCAGTACTTC; d_gene: .; abundance: .; v_gene: TRBV7-2; j_gene: TRBJ2-7
CDR3aa: CAISDTVDKTYEQYF; CDR3nt: TGTGCCATCAGTGACACGGTTGACAAGACCTACGAGCAGTACTTC; d_gene: .; abundance: .; v_gene: TRBV10-3; j_gene: TRBJ2-7
CDR3aa: CASSFVGYRDLQETQYF; CDR3nt: TGTGCCAGCAGTTTCGTAGGGTACAGAGATTTACAAGAGACCCAGTACTTC; d_gene: .; abundance: .; v_gene: TRBV27; j_gene: TRBJ2-5
CDR3aa: CASSPIIETATTYEQYF; CDR3nt: TGTGCCAGCAGCCCGATAATTGAGACGGCCACCACCTACGAGCAGTACTTC; d_gene: .; abundance: .; v_gene: TRBV7-9; j_gene: TRBJ2-7
CDR3aa: CASRDQGWNTEAFF; CDR3nt: TGTGCCAGCAGGGACCAGGGGTGGAACACTGAAGCTTTCTTT; d_gene: .; abundance: .; v_gene: TRBV6-5; j_gene: TRBJ1-1